This TCR beta chain emerged from a study of shared clonotypes between healthy human individuals. V lost 6 bases and J lost 5, with 16 bases in between. The CDR3 sequence is 14 residues long. The germline CDR1 and CDR2 sequences are KGHSH and LQKENI. This clone was seen only a few times. Method: immunoSEQ multiplex PCR; TCRdb's copy keeps in-frame clones and lacks some. The table lists around 1,000,000 clones, approximately 75% of them singletons. The sample taken for sequencing was memory CD4+ T cells from PBMCs. Noted subset: CD45RA-negative fraction. The sequence derives from a man aged 18 to 35 in good health. Some clones in this sample may be carry-over from other donors' samples. The chain is built from TRBV18 and TRBJ1-1; D unclear. The CDR3: CASSPIRSVTEAFF. The CDR3 DNA reads as TGTGCCAGCTCCCCGATTCGGAGTGTGACTGAAGCTTTCTTT.